This T cell receptor (beta chain) appears in the sequencing data of a study of T cell responses to AZD1222 COVID-19 vaccine. This CDR3 comprises 15 residues. From germline, CDR1 is MNHEY and CDR2 SVGAGI. V lost 7 bases to trimming and J lost 3 bases, with 16 bases between them. Repertoires were generated with immunoSEQ multiplex PCR, while TCRdb's copy carries only in-frame clones and drops some. The data contain tens of thousands of clones, approximately 90% of them singletons. The receptor was isolated from an adult in good health. The rearrangement uses TRBV6-5 and TRBJ1-5; D is ambiguous. The material sequenced was peripheral blood, taken on day 0 of AZD1222 vaccination. In nucleotides, the CDR3 is TGTGCCAGCACCCCGTCAGGCGCAAACAATCAGCCCCAGCATTTT. Its protein product is CASTPSGANNQPQHF.